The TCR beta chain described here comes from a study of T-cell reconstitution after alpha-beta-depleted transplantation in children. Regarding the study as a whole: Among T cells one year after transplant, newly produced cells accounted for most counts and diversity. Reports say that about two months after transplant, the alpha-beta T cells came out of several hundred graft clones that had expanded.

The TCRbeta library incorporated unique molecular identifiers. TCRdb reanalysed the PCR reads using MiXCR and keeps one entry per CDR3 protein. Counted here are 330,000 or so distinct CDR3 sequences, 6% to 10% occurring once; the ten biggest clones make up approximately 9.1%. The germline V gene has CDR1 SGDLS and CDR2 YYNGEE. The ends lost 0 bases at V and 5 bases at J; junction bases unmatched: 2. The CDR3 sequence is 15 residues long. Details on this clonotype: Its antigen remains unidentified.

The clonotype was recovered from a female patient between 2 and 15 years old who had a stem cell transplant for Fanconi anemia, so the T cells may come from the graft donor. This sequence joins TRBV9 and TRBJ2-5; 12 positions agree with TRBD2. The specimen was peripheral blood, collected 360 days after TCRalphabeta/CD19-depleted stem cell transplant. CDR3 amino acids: CASSVAGTSGETQYF. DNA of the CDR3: TGTGCCAGCAGCGTAGCAGGGACTAGCGGGGAGACCCAGTACTTC.